These 24 T cell receptor beta chains were all obtained from the same sample, sequenced in a study of cytotoxic CD8 clonotypes in ibrutinib-treated CLL. TCRdb's table, derived via immunoSEQ multiplex PCR, lists solely in-frame clones and lacks some. Of 100,000 or so clones in the sample, 58% were seen once. The material was PBMCs, obtained after 24 months of ibrutinib treatment. The receptor set was obtained from a human donor with chronic lymphocytic leukemia.

The chain has TRBV7-3 and TRBJ2-3, with D possibly TRBD2 on 5 matching bases. CDR3 length: 14 amino acids. Germline CDR1 SGHTA, CDR2 FQGTGA. Trimming left V 5 bases short and J 2 bases short, with 11 bases between. The CDR3 spells CASSPGLITDTQYF. CDR3 in DNA: TGTGCCAGCAGCCCAGGACTGATCACAGATACGCAGTATTTT.

This chain links TRBV5-4 with TRBJ1-3; D remains ambiguous. The V gene lost 0 bases and the J gene lost 0 bases, with 10 bases spanning the gap. This CDR3 is built from 16 residues. Germline values: CDR1 SGHNT, CDR2 YYREEE (reference sequence). This chain's CDR3 is CASSLEAGNSGNTIYF. The DNA of the CDR3 is TGTGCCAGCAGCTTGGAGGCGGGGAACTCTGGAAACACCATATATTTT.

This clone was recorded a few times. V and J are TRBV11-2 and TRBJ2-3; tentatively, D is TRBD2 (5 bases). The germline gives CDR1 SGHAT, CDR2 FQNNGV. Trimming shortened V by 0 bases and J by 1 base, and 11 bases separated the two germline ends. This CDR3 comprises 16 residues. In DNA, the CDR3 is TGTGCCAGCAGCTTAGATTCTAGCCCGGGCACAGATACGCAGTATTTT. Protein product: CASSLDSSPGTDTQYF.

J is TRBJ2-3 and V is TRBV15; TRBD2 might be the D (5 bases). The CDR3 loop spans 13 amino acids. Trimming pared 4 bases from V and 7 bases from J, leaving 12 bases between. The germline V gene has CDR1 LNHNV and CDR2 YYDKDF (reference sequence). This CDR3 reads CATSTQLENTQYF. The CDR3, as DNA: TGTGCCACCAGCACTCAACTAGAGAATACGCAGTATTTT.

The chain couples TRBV5-1 to TRBJ2-5, with D possibly TRBD2 on 7 matching bases. Deletions cut 2 bases from V and 2 bases from J, with 13 bases between. The V gene's germline CDR1 is SGHRS and CDR2 YFSETQ. This CDR3 comprises 15 residues. CDR3 in DNA: TGCGCCAGCAGCTTTGGGCGGGGGCGGCAAGAGACCCAGTACTTC. Encoded protein: CASSFGRGRQETQYF.

V and J are TRBV25-1 and TRBJ1-2, with unresolved D. The germline V gene encodes CDR1 MGHDK and CDR2 SYGVNS. This CDR3 has 12 residues. The V and J ends lost 6 bases and 8 bases respectively, with 13 bases between them. This CDR3 is CASSHGEGGYTF. The CDR3 DNA is TGTGCCAGCAGCCACGGCGAAGGGGGCTACACCTTC.

The chain recombines TRBV6-1 with TRBJ1-4; the D gene is possibly TRBD1 (5 bases). Trimming cost V 1 base and J 8 bases, with 8 bases left between them. The CDR3 runs to 13 residues. Germline CDR1 reads MNHNS; CDR2 reads SASEGT. CDR3 coding DNA: TGTGCCAGCAGTGAAGACAGGCGAGAAAAACTGTTTTTT. Its protein is CASSEDRREKLFF.

J is TRBJ1-1 and V is TRBV30, with a possible D match to TRBD1 (6 bases). Germline CDR1 and CDR2: GTSNPN and SVGIG (reference sequence). V lost 4 bases, J lost 4 bases, and 13 bases lay in between. CDR3 length: 13 amino acids. CDR3 sequence reads: CAWKRQEGTEAFF. CDR3 DNA: TGTGCCTGGAAACGACAGGAAGGCACTGAAGCTTTCTTT. The full variable domain, rest sourced from reference TRBV30 and TRBJ1-1, is SQTIHQWPATLVQPVGSPLSLECTVEGTSNPNLYWYRQAAGRGLQLLFYSVGIGQISSEVPQNLSASRPQDRQFILSSKKLLLSDSGFYLCAWKRQEGTEAFFGQGTRLTVV.

The V call is TRBV27, the J call TRBJ1-2, with TRBD1 as a possible D gene (5 bases). Trimming cost V 2 bases and J 0 bases, with 19 bases left between them. The CDR3 runs to 18 residues. Germline CDR1 reads MNHEY; CDR2 reads SMNVEV (reference sequence). The CDR3 here is CASSLQGPSLGANYGYTF. CDR3 DNA sequence: TGTGCCAGCAGTTTACAGGGACCCTCCCTTGGGGCTAACTATGGCTACACCTTC.

The V and J genes are TRBV7-9 and TRBJ2-7, with D possibly TRBD1 on 6 matching bases. This CDR3 has 14 amino acids. Trimming stripped 2 bases from V and 2 bases from J, with 10 bases between. Germline V gives CDR1 SEHNR, CDR2 FQNEAQ (reference sequence). CDR3 sequence (DNA): TGTGCCAGCAGCTTATTGGACAGCCCCTACGAGCAGTACTTC. Translating it yields CASSLLDSPYEQYF.

This clone was counted between two and nine times. V gene TRBV7-3 combines with J gene TRBJ2-1; D ambiguous. The germline gives CDR1 SGHTA, CDR2 FQGTGA. V lost 2 bases, J lost 6 bases, and 8 bases lay in between. This CDR3 has 13 residues. The DNA for the CDR3 is TGTGCCAGCAGCTTAGCCAGACTCAATGAGCAGTTCTTC. Its protein product is CASSLARLNEQFF.

This clone was counted only a few times. CDR3 in amino acids: CASSKVGGTGELFF. CDR3 coding DNA: TGTGCCAGCAGCAAAGTAGGGGGCACCGGGGAGCTGTTTTTT. The gene calls are TRBV21-1 and TRBJ2-2; the table assigns TRBD1, which was not confirmed against the DNA. TRBV21-1 corresponds to a pseudogene. This CDR3 has 14 amino acids.

This clone was seen more than once but under ten times. The chain links TRBV7-6 to TRBJ2-1; TRBD2 agrees at 9 bases. With V trimmed by 1 base and J by 6 bases, 10 bases remained unmatched. This CDR3 is 17 amino acids long. Per the germline V gene, CDR1 is SGHVS and CDR2 is FNYEAQ. CDR3 loop: CASSLDMERGERNEQFF. The CDR3 DNA reads TGTGCCAGCAGCTTAGATATGGAGCGGGGGGAACGCAATGAGCAGTTCTTC.

This clone was detected a few times. This chain uses TRBV18 with TRBJ2-5, with D perhaps TRBD2 (6 bases). V shed 9 bases and J shed 3 bases, with 8 bases lying between them. The CDR3 runs 11 residues. Germline V lookup: CDR1 KGHSH, CDR2 LQKENI. In nucleotides, the CDR3 is TGTGCCAGTTCGGGGGAAGAGACCCAGTACTTC. This translates into CASSGEETQYF.

The table lists this clone with a few counts. The J gene is TRBJ2-7, the V gene TRBV7-2, with 9 bases that match TRBD2. The germline CDR1 and CDR2 sequences are SGHTA and FQGNSA. The length of the CDR3 is 15 residues. V was clipped by 4 bases and J by 1 base; unmatched bases: 5. The CDR3 bases are TGTGCCAGCAGCTCCCCTAGCGGGGCTTCCTACGAGCAGTACTTC. Amino acid sequence: CASSSPSGASYEQYF.

Points on this clone: The sample carries other DNA sequences with the same CDR3. This chain links TRBV7-8 with TRBJ2-7; D gene uncertain. The CDR3 covers 12 residues. CDR1 and CDR2 from the germline V gene are SGHVS and FQNEAQ. V was pared by 6 bases and J by 0 bases, with 6 bases between. Here the CDR3 reads CASSYSSYEQYF. The CDR3 region has the DNA TGTGCCAGCAGTTATAGCTCCTACGAGCAGTACTTC.

CDR3 bases: TGCAGCGTTGTGGAGGGGAGGGAGGAGCAGTACTTC. As protein: CSVVEGREEQYF. The chain employs TRBV29-1 and TRBJ2-7; TRBD2 matches 7 bases. V was pared by 4 bases and J by 7 bases, with 7 bases of the junction left unmatched. The CDR3 contains 12 residues. Germline V gives CDR1 SQVTM, CDR2 ANQGSEA.

The chain combines TRBV10-3 with TRBJ2-3; TRBD1 aligns across 11 bases. Germline lookup yields CDR1 ENHRY and CDR2 SYGVKD. The CDR3 is 16 amino acids. Trimming removed 4 bases from V and 4 bases from J; junction bases left unmatched: 7. The CDR3 bases are TGTGCCATCAGTGGACCGGGACAGGGGGTGTCAGATACGCAGTATTTT. Amino acid sequence: CAISGPGQGVSDTQYF.

The chain is built from TRBV9 and TRBJ2-1; D gene uncertain. This CDR3 has 14 amino acids. Germline V gives CDR1 SGDLS, CDR2 YYNGEE. Trimming pared 4 bases from V and 4 bases from J, leaving 12 bases between. CDR3 sequence reads: CASSPQGRYNEQFF. Written as DNA, the CDR3 is TGTGCCAGCAGCCCTCAAGGAAGATACAATGAGCAGTTCTTC.

The V call is TRBV4-2, the J call TRBJ2-3, with D tentatively TRBD1 (6 bases). The CDR3 has 17 residues. The V end was cut by 0 bases, the J end by 2 bases, with 15 bases between. Germline V gene sequence: CDR1 LGHNA, CDR2 YNFKEQ. The CDR3 sequence: CASSQDADSPLTDTQYF. The CDR3, as DNA: TGTGCCAGCAGCCAAGACGCGGACAGTCCACTCACAGATACGCAGTATTTT.

The chain joins TRBV5-1 to TRBJ2-3, with D possibly being TRBD2 (7 bases). The CDR3 has 16 residues. V was clipped by 4 bases and J by 5 bases, with 20 bases between them. Germline V gene data show CDR1 as SGHRS and CDR2 as YFSETQ. CDR3 DNA sequence: TGCGCCAGCAGCCCCGGAGGGGGGGGCCGAGGAGATACGCAGTATTTT. Amino acid sequence: CASSPGGGGRGDTQYF. The full variable domain, in which reference TRBV5-1 and TRBJ2-3 provide the parts outside the CDR3, is KAGVTQTPRYLIKTRGQQVTLSCSPISGHRSVSWYQQTPGQGLQFLFEYFSETQRNKGNFPGRFSGRQFSNSRSEMNVSTLELGDSALYLCASSPGGGGRGDTQYFGPGTRLTVL.

The V call is TRBV6-5, the J call TRBJ2-7; 7 bases line up with TRBD1. The length of the CDR3 is 14 residues. Germline V gene data show CDR1 as MNHEY and CDR2 as SVGAGI. With V trimmed by 6 bases and J by 2 bases, 7 bases remained unmatched. The CDR3 nucleotides read TGTGCCAGCAGGACCCGGACAGGAGCCTACGAGCAGTACTTC. This gives the protein CASRTRTGAYEQYF.

This clone has a handful of counts. This sample includes further DNA sequences coding for the same CDR3. This chain connects TRBV27 to TRBJ1-1, with D hard to call. The CDR3 is 13 residues long. V was cut by 3 bases and J by 1 base, with 6 bases left in between. The germline V gene encodes CDR1 MNHEY and CDR2 SMNVEV (reference sequence). The CDR3 is CASSFRGNTEAFF. The CDR3 nucleotides are TGTGCCAGCAGTTTTCGAGGGAACACTGAAGCTTTCTTT.

This sequence joins TRBV5-1 and TRBJ2-5; TRBD2 aligns across 9 bases. The end of the DNA fits TRBJ2-7 better, so the J call may be wrong. CDR3 size: 16 residues. Germline CDR1 is SGHRS and CDR2 is YFSETQ. CDR3 nucleotide sequence: TGCGCCAGCAGCTTGGCGGCTAGCGGGACGGCCTACGAGCAGTACTTC. Its protein product is CASSLAASGTAYEQYF.